The 23 T cell receptor beta chains in this list originate from one sample, sequenced in a study of cytomegalovirus exposure and HLA in healthy donors. Both 60 Vbeta primers and 13 Jbeta primers went into the PCR. Clones were read by immunoSEQ multiplex PCR, and TCRdb kept only the in-frame ones, dropping some. The data hold around 300,000 clones, with roughly 86% observed a single time. The sequencing input was PBMCs. Receptors originate from a woman in her 40s in good health and CMV-seropositive.

This clone was found once. This rearrangement joins TRBV9 to TRBJ2-1; D might be TRBD2 (7 bases). The CDR3 is 16 amino acids. Trimming pared 4 bases from V and 5 bases from J, leaving 19 bases between. CDR1 is SGDLS, CDR2 YYNGEE, per germline. The chain's CDR3 is CASSWGGGRSHNEQFF. DNA of the CDR3: TGTGCCAGCAGCTGGGGGGGCGGGAGATCGCACAATGAGCAGTTCTTC.

The V gene is TRBV28, the J gene TRBJ1-6; TRBD1 aligns across 10 bases. In germline, CDR1 is MDHEN, CDR2 SYDVKM. V shed 11 bases and J 6 bases; nucleotides not matched to a gene: 25. The CDR3 loop spans 20 amino acids. The CDR3 is CAGAGNPGTGAGGLNSPLHF. The CDR3 DNA sequence: TGTGCCGGCGCCGGTAACCCCGGGACAGGGGCCGGGGGGCTTAATTCACCCCTCCACTTT.

This clone was observed a single time. This chain links TRBV30 with TRBJ2-3; no definite D call. This CDR3 has 13 amino acids. V was trimmed by 5 bases and J by 2 bases, leaving 11 bases between them. Germline V gene sequence: CDR1 GTSNPN, CDR2 SVGIG (reference sequence). The CDR3 DNA reads as TGTGCCTGGGTACAAATATACACAGATACGCAGTATTTT. Its translation: CAWVQIYTDTQYF.

The rearrangement uses TRBV6-6 and TRBJ2-7, with D perhaps matching TRBD1 (5 bases). The V end lost 6 bases, the J end lost 1 base, and 7 bases lay between the germline ends. Per germline, CDR1 MNHNY and CDR2 SVGAGI (reference sequence). The length of the CDR3 is 12 residues. CDR3 sequence (DNA): TGTGCCAGCAGAGACAGTTCCTACGAGCAGTACTTC. This sequence encodes CASRDSSYEQYF.

The chain recombines TRBV20-1 with TRBJ2-3; D is unclear. Germline V gene lookup returns CDR1 DFQATT and CDR2 SNEGSKA (reference sequence). Trimming cost V 4 bases and J 2 bases, with 4 bases left between them. The length of the CDR3 is 11 residues. In DNA form, the CDR3 reads TGCAGTGCTACCCACACAGATACGCAGTATTTT. Residues: CSATHTDTQYF.

The chain links TRBV27 to TRBJ1-5; D possibly corresponds to TRBD1 (5 bases). In germline, CDR1 is MNHEY, CDR2 SMNVEV (reference sequence). This CDR3 comprises 14 residues. Trimming pared 5 bases from V and 3 bases from J, leaving 11 bases between. CDR3 nucleotides: TGTGCCAGCAGTCCCGGGGGTACCAATCAGCCCCAGCATTTT. This translates into CASSPGGTNQPQHF.

The chain recombines TRBV30 with TRBJ2-7; TRBD2 aligns across 14 bases. With V trimmed by 0 bases and J by 7 bases, 2 bases remained unmatched. The CDR3 runs to 14 residues. Germline V gene data show CDR1 as GTSNPN and CDR2 as SVGIG (reference sequence). As DNA, the CDR3 is TGTGCCTGGAGTGTAAGACTAGCGGGAGGGGAGCAGTACTTC. This translates into CAWSVRLAGGEQYF.

V and J are TRBV6-5 and TRBJ2-7; TRBD2 is a possible D gene (7 bases). This CDR3 region has 15 residues. V gave up 2 bases and J gave up 1 base, with 12 bases separating them. The germline gives CDR1 MNHEY, CDR2 SVGAGI. The CDR3 DNA reads TGTGCCAGCAGTTACCAGAGGGGGGGTTCCTACGAGCAGTACTTC. Translation: CASSYQRGGSYEQYF.

The chain recombines TRBV6-6 with TRBJ2-1; D is possibly TRBD2 (7 bases). Germline lookup yields CDR1 MNHNY and CDR2 SVGAGI (reference sequence). The CDR3 extends over 15 amino acids. Trimming pared 8 bases from V and 4 bases from J, leaving 18 bases between. The chain's CDR3 is CASEGGGSIYNEQFF. The DNA of the CDR3 is TGTGCCAGCGAGGGGGGCGGGAGTATATACAATGAGCAGTTCTTC.

This CDR3 is CASRTQTGSPYEQYF. The CDR3 bases are TGTGCCAGCAGGACACAGACAGGGAGCCCCTACGAGCAGTACTTC. This sequence joins TRBV6-5 and TRBJ2-7, with 7 bases aligning to TRBD1. The CDR3 extends over 15 amino acids. Germline trimming cut 6 bases from V and 2 bases from J; bases unmatched to any gene: 10. Germline assignment: CDR1 MNHEY and CDR2 SVGAGI.

The chain employs TRBV28 and TRBJ1-4, with a weak D call TRBD1 (5 bases). The CDR3 consists of 14 residues. Per the germline V gene, CDR1 is MDHEN and CDR2 is SYDVKM. The germline V and J ends were trimmed by 6 bases and 5 bases, with 13 bases remaining between them. The CDR3 loop is CASSLDGGNEKLFF. As DNA, the CDR3 is TGTGCCAGCAGCCTGGACGGGGGGAATGAAAAACTGTTTTTT.

This sequence joins TRBV15 and TRBJ1-1, with TRBD1 matching 8 bases. V lost 1 base and J lost 6; bases outside the gene matches: 4. This CDR3 spans 14 amino acids. CDR1 LNHNV and CDR2 YYDKDF come from the germline V gene (reference sequence). CDR3 DNA: TGTGCCACCAGCAGAGGCAGGGGGCAGGCTGAAGCTTTCTTT. This codes for CATSRGRGQAEAFF. The whole variable domain, remainder taken from reference TRBV15 and TRBJ1-1, is DAMVIQNPRYQVTQFGKPVTLSCSQTLNHNVMYWYQQKSSQAPKLLFHYYDKDFNNEADTPDNFQSRRPNTSFCFLDIRSPGLGDTAMYLCATSRGRGQAEAFFGQGTRLTVV.

V gene TRBV4-3 combines with J gene TRBJ2-3; D may be TRBD2 (6 bases). The CDR3 loop spans 16 amino acids. The germline V gene has CDR1 LGHNA and CDR2 YSLEER. V lost 0 bases, J lost 4 bases, and 14 bases lay in between. DNA for the CDR3: TGCGCCAGCAGCCAAGATATGGCAGGAGGGTCAGATACGCAGTATTTT. This encodes CASSQDMAGGSDTQYF.

The V call is TRBV2, the J call TRBJ2-5, with 12 bases that match TRBD2. Germline CDR1 reads SNHLY; CDR2 reads FYNNEI. The CDR3 runs 16 residues. The J segment lost 5 bases and the V segment lost 6 bases, leaving 10 bases of the junction unmatched. The CDR3 spells CASRQLAGGGAETQYF. Written as DNA, the CDR3 is TGTGCCAGCAGACAACTAGCGGGAGGAGGCGCGGAGACCCAGTACTTC.

The DNA of the CDR3 is TGTGCCAGCAGTGAAGTTACAAGGACTAGCGGGAGAATCACGCGAGCCGGGGAGCTGTTTTTT. Amino acid sequence: CASSEVTRTSGRITRAGELFF. The gene calls are TRBV6-1 and TRBJ2-2, with 13 positions matching TRBD2. The germline gives CDR1 MNHNS, CDR2 SASEGT. The CDR3 sequence is 21 residues long. V was pared by 1 base and J by 6 bases, with 17 bases of the junction left unmatched.

The V and J genes are TRBV19 and TRBJ1-5, with a possible D match to TRBD1 (6 bases). Germline CDR1 and CDR2: LNHDA and SQIVND (reference sequence). Deletions cut 7 bases from V and 3 bases from J, with 16 bases between. The CDR3 is 15 residues long. This CDR3 is CASTDAGALNQPQHF. CDR3 in DNA: TGTGCCAGTACGGACGCAGGGGCCCTCAATCAGCCCCAGCATTTT.

This chain joins TRBV7-8 and TRBJ2-5; 9 nucleotides match TRBD1. The end of the DNA aligns better with TRBJ2-7, so the J call may be wrong. Germline CDR1 is SGHVS and CDR2 is FQNEAQ. The CDR3 spans 15 residues. The CDR3 is CASSSAGQGSLEQYF. CDR3 DNA: TGTGCCAGCAGTTCAGCGGGACAGGGTTCTCTCGAGCAGTACTTC.

V is TRBV27 and J is TRBJ2-5, with 8 bases fitting TRBD2. With 6 bases clipped from V and 5 bases from J, the junction kept 14 bases outside the gene matches. Germline-derived CDR1 and CDR2 are MNHEY and SMNVEV (reference sequence). The CDR3 loop spans 16 amino acids. CDR3 nucleotide sequence: TGTGCCAGCAGGCGCCGGCAAGCGGGAGTAAGGGAGACCCAGTACTTC. Protein: CASRRRQAGVRETQYF.

The chain carries TRBV7-9 and TRBJ1-3; D perhaps matches TRBD1 (5 bases). Germline V lookup: CDR1 SEHNR, CDR2 FQNEAQ (reference sequence). The CDR3 sequence is 17 residues long. V was trimmed by 1 base and J by 0 bases, leaving 13 bases between them. The CDR3 spells CASSLDLGGGSGNTIYF. The CDR3, as DNA: TGTGCCAGCAGCTTAGACTTGGGGGGTGGCTCTGGAAACACCATATATTTT.

This chain links TRBV25-1 with TRBJ2-7; D possibly corresponds to TRBD1 (6 bases). Trimming pared 8 bases from V and 2 bases from J, leaving 13 bases between. The CDR3 is 13 amino acids. Germline V gives CDR1 MGHDK, CDR2 SYGVNS. The CDR3 protein is CASEDSLAYEQYF. The CDR3 nucleotides read TGTGCCAGCGAGGACAGCCTAGCCTACGAGCAGTACTTC.

The gene calls are TRBV30 and TRBJ2-5; D gene unclear. V lost 0 bases to trimming and J lost 0 bases, with 11 bases between them. From germline, CDR1 is GTSNPN and CDR2 SVGIG (reference sequence). This CDR3 region has 15 residues. The CDR3 DNA reads as TGTGCCTGGAGTGTACAGACGCGCCACCAAGAGACCCAGTACTTC. This translates into CAWSVQTRHQETQYF.

Only a few counts were recorded for this clone. The rearrangement links TRBV4-1 to TRBJ1-1; the D is unclear. The CDR3 is 13 amino acids. CDR1 MGHRA and CDR2 YSYEKL come from the germline V gene. With 1 base removed from V and 6 bases from J, the gap between germline ends came to 9 bases. CDR3 sequence: CASSQGEGAEAFF. In DNA, the CDR3 is TGCGCCAGCAGCCAAGGAGAAGGAGCTGAAGCTTTCTTT.

This clone was seen only once. The V gene is TRBV29-1, the J gene TRBJ2-5, with TRBD2 matching 9 bases. V was clipped by 7 bases and J by 1 base; unmatched bases: 7. This CDR3 has 14 amino acids. Per germline, CDR1 SQVTM and CDR2 ANQGSEA. DNA for the CDR3: TGCAGCGGGGAGGCGCGGGAGGGCCAAGAGACCCAGTACTTC. Its protein product is CSGEAREGQETQYF.